Here is one T cell receptor beta chain with its context. Its antigen is currently unknown. Per germline, CDR1 LNHDA and CDR2 SQIVND (reference sequence). The germline V and J ends were trimmed by 1 base and 3 bases, with 7 bases remaining between them. The CDR3 totals 13 residues. All donors were Caucasian adults living in Nashville, Tennessee. Per the original data handling: ImmunoSEQ gave junction-only sequences without quality scores, so filtering differed. Generated by immunoSEQ multiplex PCR, the TCRdb table keeps only in-frame clones and is missing some. The V and J calls and clone size are taken from that table; D and trimming were inferred from the DNA. The sample contains some 980,000 clones, approximately 76% of which appear only once. This record comes from a study of shared clonotypes between healthy human individuals. Points from the study as a whole: Rarefaction analysis demonstrated incomplete sorted-subset sequencing notwithstanding large depth.

Sequenced: memory CD4+ T cells sorted from blood. Subset of the sample: CD45RA-negative fraction. This sequence joins TRBV19 and TRBJ2-7, with D uncertain. The sequence derives from a man aged 18 to 29 in good health. CDR3 DNA sequence: TGTGCCAGTAGTATAGCGACAATCTACGAGCAGTACTTC. Its protein product is CASSIATIYEQYF.